This TCR beta chain was captured by sequencing in a study of T cells after somatic rescue of genetic block. Sequencing used immunoSEQ multiplex PCR; TCRdb keeps in-frame clones, though not all of them. The profile shows under 150,000 clones, about 89% of them singletons. The CDR3 sequence is 14 residues long. Germline V gene lookup returns CDR1 SGHTA and CDR2 FQGNSA. The V and J ends lost 2 bases and 4 bases respectively, with 9 bases between them. The TCR sequence derives from a woman aged 18-29 years. The sample comprised peripheral blood mononuclear cells (PBMCs). The chain carries TRBV7-2 and TRBJ1-5; D possibly corresponds to TRBD1 (5 bases). The CDR3 reads CASSLMGGNQPQHF. CDR3 coding DNA: TGTGCCAGCAGCTTAATGGGGGGGAATCAGCCCCAGCATTTT.